The TCR beta chain under discussion was sequenced for a study of monozygotic twins with inflammatory bowel disease. The study's findings and limits: Differing immunosuppressive treatments may have added variability to patient repertoires. Versus healthy twins, IBD patients showed fewer clonotypes shared with others, especially with disease activity. Concordant and discordant twins showed no difference in repertoire similarity, possibly from limited power.

From germline, CDR1 is MNHEY and CDR2 SMNVEV (reference sequence). The CDR3 loop spans 14 amino acids. Note on this clonotype: The antigen is undetermined.

Each TCR library used about 3,200 ng of total RNA. TCRdb re-called the 5' RACE reads and shows each CDR3 protein once, DNA omitted. This sample contains approximately 420,000 distinct CDR3 sequences. This TCR was recovered from a human donor with ulcerative colitis or Crohn's disease, or a healthy co-twin of an affected twin (not recorded which). The chain combines TRBV27 with TRBJ1-1; the D gene TCRdb calls, TRBD1, cannot be checked with no DNA. The sequencing sample was made of blood. The CDR3 sequence: CASRLRETNTEAFF.